The 10 T cell receptor beta chains below all came from one sample that was sequenced in a study of T cells in Graves' hyperthyroidism and ophthalmopathy. RNA transcripts served as the template for amplifying TCR beta CDR3 regions. Researchers ran a first-round RT-PCR on the TCR CDR3 using the HTBI primer set. TCRdb called the multiplex PCR reads again in MiXCR, with one record for every CDR3 protein. The data show 600,000 to 900,000 distinct CDR3 sequences, with about a sixth seen just once and 8.4% held by the top ten. Sequences were obtained from blood. Every receptor here comes from a man aged 18 to 29 with Graves' hyperthyroidism.

This clonotype came up many times. The chain couples TRBV12-3 or TRBV12-4 to TRBJ2-2; possibly TRBD2 for D (6 bases). This CDR3 region has 19 residues. The germline V and J ends were trimmed by 4 bases and 5 bases, with 26 bases remaining between them. CDR3 bases: TGTGCCAGCAGTTCAGAAGCTCCCGGGAGATTTTTGAAAACCGGGGAGCTGTTTTTT. As protein: CASSSEAPGRFLKTGELFF.

With regard to this clonotype: Possible read error: a much larger clone is one base away. V is TRBV27 and J is TRBJ2-4; D possibly uses TRBD1 or TRBD2 (6 bases each). The CDR3 is made up of 13 amino acids. Deletions cut 5 bases from V and 6 bases from J, with 11 bases between. Per the germline V gene, CDR1 is MNHEY and CDR2 is SMNVEV (reference sequence). CDR3 sequence: CASSLGGGNIQYF. The CDR3 nucleotides read TGTGCCAGCAGTCTCGGGGGCGGAAACATTCAGTACTTC.

At least ten counts were recorded for this clonotype. The chain employs TRBV27 and TRBJ1-2, with TRBD1 matching over 7 bases. There are 15 residues in the CDR3. V was pared by 6 bases and J by 4 bases, with 11 bases of the junction left unmatched. CDR1 and CDR2 from the germline V gene are MNHEY and SMNVEV (reference sequence). The CDR3 DNA follows: TGTGCCAGCAGCCGCCGGGACAGTGTCCCCTATGGCTACACCTTC. The encoded protein is CASSRRDSVPYGYTF.

The rearrangement joins TRBV2 to TRBJ2-7; D unclear. V lost 4 bases, J lost 3 bases, and 10 bases lay in between. The CDR3 is 13 residues long. Germline V gives CDR1 SNHLY, CDR2 FYNNEI. The CDR3 loop is CASSVTTDYEQYF. In nucleotides, the CDR3 is TGTGCCAGCAGTGTAACGACTGACTACGAGCAGTACTTC.

This clonotype came up many times. J is TRBJ2-1 and V is TRBV12-3 or TRBV12-4; the match to TRBD2 covers 10 bases. V lost 6 bases, J lost 0 bases, and 2 bases stayed unmatched. The CDR3 has 15 residues. In DNA, the CDR3 is TGTGCCAGCAGAACTAGCGGGACCTCCTACAATGAGCAGTTCTTC. This codes for CASRTSGTSYNEQFF.

The V gene is TRBV18, the J gene TRBJ2-1; 8 nucleotides align to TRBD1. Germline CDR1 reads KGHSH; CDR2 reads LQKENI. The CDR3 length is 15 residues. With 6 bases clipped from V and 4 bases from J, the junction kept 8 bases outside the gene matches. This CDR3 is CASSLGTGKYNEQFF. CDR3 coding DNA: TGTGCCAGCTCCCTCGGGACAGGTAAATACAATGAGCAGTTCTTC.

This clonotype was recorded many times. The V and J genes are TRBV20-1 and TRBJ2-1, with TRBD2 matching 14 bases. This CDR3 contains 17 residues. V shed 3 bases, J shed 6 bases, and the junction held 10 bases outside the gene matches. Germline lookup yields CDR1 DFQATT and CDR2 SNEGSKA (reference sequence). CDR3 loop: CSARDLGLAGEINEQFF. The CDR3 DNA sequence: TGCAGTGCTAGGGATTTGGGACTAGCGGGAGAAATCAATGAGCAGTTCTTC.

The chain recombines TRBV19 with TRBJ2-1; D not resolved. From germline, CDR1 is LNHDA and CDR2 SQIVND (reference sequence). There are 14 residues in the CDR3. The V end was cut by 2 bases, the J end by 5 bases, with 10 bases between. The CDR3 here is CASSIWFVNNEQFF. The CDR3 DNA reads TGTGCCAGTAGTATATGGTTCGTGAACAATGAGCAGTTCTTC. Full variable domain (rest looked up from reference TRBV19 and TRBJ2-1): DGGITQSPKYLFRKEGQNVTLSCEQNLNHDAMYWYRQDPGQGLRLIYYSQIVNDFQKGDIAEGYSVSREKKESFPLTVTSAQKNPTAFYLCASSIWFVNNEQFFGPGTRLTVL.

This clonotype turned up a few times. The chain combines TRBV19 with TRBJ2-1; D remains ambiguous. The CDR3 has 13 residues. V lost 3 bases and J 4 bases, leaving 7 bases between the germline ends. Germline assignment: CDR1 LNHDA and CDR2 SQIVND (reference sequence). CDR3 residues: CASSIFQYNEQFF. CDR3 DNA sequence: TGTGCCAGTAGTATTTTCCAATACAATGAGCAGTTCTTC.

The gene calls are TRBV29-1 and TRBJ1-5; D ambiguous. Per the germline V gene, CDR1 is SQVTM and CDR2 is ANQGSEA. V lost 4 bases, J lost 3 bases, and 10 bases lay in between. The CDR3 is 13 amino acids. This CDR3 is CSVVDGYNQPQHF. CDR3 coding DNA: TGCAGCGTTGTGGACGGGTACAATCAGCCCCAGCATTTT.